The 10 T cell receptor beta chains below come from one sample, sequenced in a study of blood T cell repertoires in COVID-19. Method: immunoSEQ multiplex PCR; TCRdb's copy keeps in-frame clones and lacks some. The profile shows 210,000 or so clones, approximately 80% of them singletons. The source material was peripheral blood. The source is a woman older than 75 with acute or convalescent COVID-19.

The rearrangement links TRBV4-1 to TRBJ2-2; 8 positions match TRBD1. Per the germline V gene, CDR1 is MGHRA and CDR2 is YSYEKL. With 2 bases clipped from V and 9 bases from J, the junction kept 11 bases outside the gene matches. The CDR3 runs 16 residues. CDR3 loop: CASSQPGQGLGRELFF. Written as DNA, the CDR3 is TGCGCCAGCAGCCAACCTGGACAGGGTTTGGGTAGGGAGCTGTTTTTT.

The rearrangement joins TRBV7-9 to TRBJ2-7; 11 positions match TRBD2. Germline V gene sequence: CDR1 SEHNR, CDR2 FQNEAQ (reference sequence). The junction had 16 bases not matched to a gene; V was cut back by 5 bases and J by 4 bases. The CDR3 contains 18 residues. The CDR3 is CASSRYAGTSGRFYEQYF. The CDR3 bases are TGTGCCAGCAGCCGTTATGCTGGGACTAGCGGAAGGTTTTACGAGCAGTACTTC.

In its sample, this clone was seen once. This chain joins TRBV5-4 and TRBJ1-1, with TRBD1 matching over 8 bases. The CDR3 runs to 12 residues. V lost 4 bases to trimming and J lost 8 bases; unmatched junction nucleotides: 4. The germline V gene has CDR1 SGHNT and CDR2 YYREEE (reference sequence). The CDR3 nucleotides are TGTGCCAGCAGCGGCTCAGGGGGCGAAGCTTTCTTT. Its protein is CASSGSGGEAFF. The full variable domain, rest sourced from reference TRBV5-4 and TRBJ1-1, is ETGVTQSPTHLIKTRGQQVTLRCSSQSGHNTVSWYQQALGQGPQFIFQYYREEENGRGNFPPRFSGLQFPNYSSELNVNALELDDSALYLCASSGSGGEAFFGQGTRLTVV.

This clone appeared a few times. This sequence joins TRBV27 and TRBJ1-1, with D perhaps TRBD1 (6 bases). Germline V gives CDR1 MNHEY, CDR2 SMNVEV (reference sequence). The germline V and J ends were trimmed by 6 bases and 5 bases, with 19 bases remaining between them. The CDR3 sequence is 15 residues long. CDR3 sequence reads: CASREPRGFGTEAFF. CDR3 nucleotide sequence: TGTGCCAGCAGGGAACCCAGGGGATTCGGGACTGAAGCTTTCTTT.

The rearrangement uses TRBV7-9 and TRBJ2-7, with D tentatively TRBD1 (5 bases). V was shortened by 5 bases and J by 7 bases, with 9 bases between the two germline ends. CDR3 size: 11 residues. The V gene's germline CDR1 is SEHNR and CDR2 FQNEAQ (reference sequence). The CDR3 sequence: CASSLREEQYF. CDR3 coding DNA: TGTGCCAGCAGCCTCAGGGAAGAGCAGTACTTC.

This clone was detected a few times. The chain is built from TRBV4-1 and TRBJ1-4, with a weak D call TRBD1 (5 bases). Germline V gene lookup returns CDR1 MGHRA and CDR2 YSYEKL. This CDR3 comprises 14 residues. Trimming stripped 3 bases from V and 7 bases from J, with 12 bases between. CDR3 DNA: TGCGCCAGCAGCCACAGGGAAATGGGTGAAAAACTGTTTTTT. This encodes CASSHREMGEKLFF.

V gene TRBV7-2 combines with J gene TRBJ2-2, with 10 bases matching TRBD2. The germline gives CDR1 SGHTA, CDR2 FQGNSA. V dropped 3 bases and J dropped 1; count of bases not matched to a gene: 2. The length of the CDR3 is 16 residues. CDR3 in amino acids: CASSLLAGGNTGELFF. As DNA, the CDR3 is TGTGCCAGCAGCTTGTTAGCGGGGGGGAACACCGGGGAGCTGTTTTTT.

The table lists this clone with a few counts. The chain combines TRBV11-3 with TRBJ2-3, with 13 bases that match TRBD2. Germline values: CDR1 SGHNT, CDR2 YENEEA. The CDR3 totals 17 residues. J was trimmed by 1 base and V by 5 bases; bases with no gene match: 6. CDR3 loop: CASSPGLAGEGTDTQYF. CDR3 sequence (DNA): TGTGCCAGCAGCCCAGGACTAGCGGGAGAGGGCACAGATACGCAGTATTTT.

DNA for the CDR3: TGTGCCAGCTCACCATCCCAGGGGGCAGGTGGAAACACCATATATTTT. Its translation: CASSPSQGAGGNTIYF. V and J are TRBV18 and TRBJ1-3, with 8 bases that match TRBD1. Germline V gives CDR1 KGHSH, CDR2 LQKENI. The CDR3 runs to 16 residues. The V segment lost 2 bases and the J segment 3 bases; nucleotides outside the gene matches: 6. The variable domain in full, with the rest retrieved from reference TRBV18 and TRBJ1-3, is NAGVMQNPRHLVRRRGQEARLRCSPMKGHSHVYWYRQLPEEGLKFMVYLQKENIIDESGMPKERFSAEFPKEGPSILRIQQVVRGDSAAYFCASSPSQGAGGNTIYFGEGSWLTVV.

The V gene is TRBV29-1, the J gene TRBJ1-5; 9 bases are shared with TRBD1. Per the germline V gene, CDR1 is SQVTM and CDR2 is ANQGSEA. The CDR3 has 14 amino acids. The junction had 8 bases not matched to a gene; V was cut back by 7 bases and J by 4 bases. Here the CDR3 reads CSAKTGTGNQPQHF. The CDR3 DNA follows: TGCAGCGCCAAGACCGGGACAGGGAATCAGCCCCAGCATTTT.